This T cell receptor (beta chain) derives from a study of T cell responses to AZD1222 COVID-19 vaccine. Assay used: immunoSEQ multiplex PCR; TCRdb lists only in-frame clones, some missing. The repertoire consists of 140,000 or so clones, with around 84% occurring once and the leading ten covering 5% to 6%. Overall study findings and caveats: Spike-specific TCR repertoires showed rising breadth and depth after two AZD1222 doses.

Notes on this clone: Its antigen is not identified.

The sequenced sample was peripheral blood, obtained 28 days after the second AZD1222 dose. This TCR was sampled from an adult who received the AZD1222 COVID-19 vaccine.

CDR3 sequence: CASSVVGAPTDTQYF. The CDR3 DNA is TGTGCCAGCAGCGTAGTGGGGGCCCCCACAGATACGCAGTATTTT. The chain uses TRBV9 and TRBJ2-3, with D perhaps matching TRBD1 (6 bases). Germline loops: CDR1 SGDLS, CDR2 YYNGEE. V dropped 0 bases and J dropped 2 bases, with 10 bases sitting between them. The CDR3 contains 15 residues.